These 32 T cell receptor beta chains share one sample of origin, sequenced in a study of cytomegalovirus exposure and HLA in healthy donors. The PCR made use of 60 Vbeta and 13 Jbeta primers. The table came from immunoSEQ multiplex PCR; TCRdb's copy has only in-frame clones and leaves some out. Its clone listing holds approximately 150,000 clones. Specimen: PBMCs. All receptors derive from a middle-aged woman in good health and CMV-seronegative.

The J gene is TRBJ1-5, the V gene TRBV11-2; D is perhaps TRBD1 (5 bases). Germline CDR1 reads SGHAT; CDR2 reads FQNNGV. CDR3 size: 14 residues. V was pared by 5 bases and J by 7 bases, with 15 bases between. The CDR3 DNA reads as TGTGCCAGCAGCCCAGTGGCAGGGCGCCAGCCCCAGCATTTT. This gives the protein CASSPVAGRQPQHF.

The rearrangement joins TRBV7-2 to TRBJ2-5; no reliable D call. Between the trimmed V and J ends, which lost 3 bases and 4 bases, there was a span of 15 bases. The germline V gene encodes CDR1 SGHTA and CDR2 FQGNSA. The CDR3 loop spans 15 amino acids. The CDR3 nucleotides are TGTGCCAGCAGCTTCTTGATGGCTGCAGGAGAGACCCAGTACTTC. Encoded protein: CASSFLMAAGETQYF. Together with reference TRBV7-2 and TRBJ2-5, the CDR3 gives the full variable domain: GAGVSQSPSNKVTEKGKDVELRCDPISGHTALYWYRQSLGQGLEFLIYFQGNSAPDKSGLPSDRFSAERTGGSVSTLTIQRTQQEDSAVYLCASSFLMAAGETQYFGPGTRLLVL.

The genes are TRBV10-3 and TRBJ1-1; 7 bases map to TRBD1. The CDR3 runs to 15 residues. Trimming took 6 bases from V and 0 from J; bases not matched to a gene: 7. Germline CDR1 ENHRY, CDR2 SYGVKD. As DNA, the CDR3 is TGTGCCATCAGCCCGACAGGGTTCATGAACACTGAAGCTTTCTTT. Amino acids: CAISPTGFMNTEAFF.

The CDR3 nucleotides are TGTGCCAGCAACCTCGGGACAGAAGAAAACACCATATATTTT. It specifies CASNLGTEENTIYF. The rearrangement joins TRBV9 to TRBJ1-3, with TRBD1 matching 7 bases. Per the germline V gene, CDR1 is SGDLS and CDR2 is YYNGEE. This CDR3 is 14 amino acids long. V shed 6 bases, J shed 6 bases, and the junction held 9 bases outside the gene matches.

The rearrangement links TRBV7-2 to TRBJ1-3; 8 bases map to TRBD1. Germline V gene lookup returns CDR1 SGHTA and CDR2 FQGNSA. The CDR3 loop spans 15 amino acids. Trimming took 5 bases from V and 4 from J; bases not matched to a gene: 7. CDR3 sequence: CASSHTGGAGNTIYF. Written as DNA, the CDR3 is TGTGCCAGCAGCCATACAGGGGGAGCGGGAAACACCATATATTTT. The variable domain in full, completed from reference TRBV7-2 and TRBJ1-3, reads GAGVSQSPSNKVTEKGKDVELRCDPISGHTALYWYRQSLGQGLEFLIYFQGNSAPDKSGLPSDRFSAERTGGSVSTLTIQRTQQEDSAVYLCASSHTGGAGNTIYFGEGSWLTVV.

The rearrangement links TRBV27 to TRBJ1-5; 8 nucleotides line up with TRBD1. Germline assignment: CDR1 MNHEY and CDR2 SMNVEV (reference sequence). V shed 6 bases and J 2 bases; nucleotides not matched to a gene: 9. There are 16 residues in the CDR3. CDR3 amino acids: CASRISPGGGNQPQHF. Written as DNA, the CDR3 is TGTGCCAGCAGAATCTCGCCAGGGGGCGGCAATCAGCCCCAGCATTTT.

The rearrangement links TRBV29-1 to TRBJ1-1, with D perhaps TRBD1 (6 bases). The V gene's germline CDR1 is SQVTM and CDR2 ANQGSEA. The germline V and J ends were trimmed by 6 bases and 4 bases, with 15 bases remaining between them. This CDR3 has 13 residues. The CDR3 reads CSVVAGAGTEAFF. For the CDR3, the DNA is TGCAGCGTGGTCGCGGGGGCTGGCACTGAAGCTTTCTTT.

V is TRBV5-1 and J is TRBJ2-6, with 8 bases lining up with TRBD1. The germline V gene encodes CDR1 SGHRS and CDR2 YFSETQ. V trimming: 3 bases; J trimming: 1 base; junction bases outside the gene matches: 12. The CDR3 covers 19 residues. The CDR3: CASSSPAGGGWSGANVLTF. CDR3 bases: TGCGCCAGCAGCTCCCCGGCAGGGGGCGGGTGGTCTGGGGCCAACGTCCTGACTTTC.

The chain combines TRBV5-1 with TRBJ1-1; TRBD1 aligns across 9 bases. V trimming: 0 bases; J trimming: 5 bases; junction bases outside the gene matches: 8. Germline V CDR1 and CDR2: SGHRS, YFSETQ. The CDR3 covers 16 residues. CDR3 coding DNA: TGCGCCAGCAGCTTGGCGACAGGGGGTATGGGAACTGAAGCTTTCTTT. As protein: CASSLATGGMGTEAFF.

The chain is built from TRBV27 and TRBJ1-3; D not resolved. The CDR3 runs 15 residues. Germline CDR1 MNHEY, CDR2 SMNVEV (reference sequence). Trimming shortened V by 5 bases and J by 0 bases, and 11 bases separated the two germline ends. This CDR3 is CASSPGRLSGNTIYF. The CDR3 DNA sequence: TGTGCCAGCAGTCCCGGTCGCCTCTCTGGAAACACCATATATTTT.

The chain joins TRBV7-6 to TRBJ2-2; a possible D gene is TRBD1 (5 bases). The V gene lost 8 bases and the J gene lost 4 bases, with 17 bases spanning the gap. Germline V gene lookup returns CDR1 SGHVS and CDR2 FNYEAQ. This CDR3 is built from 15 residues. The CDR3, as DNA: TGTGCCAGCGGGCCCAGGGTTCGTAGCACCGGGGAGCTGTTTTTT. Translated: CASGPRVRSTGELFF.

This chain uses TRBV19 with TRBJ1-5; the match to TRBD1 covers 8 bases. The trim removed 6 bases at V and 1 base at J, leaving 5 bases unmatched. Germline CDR1 LNHDA, CDR2 SQIVND (reference sequence). This CDR3 contains 15 residues. CDR3 amino acids: CASSRQGISNQPQHF. The DNA of the CDR3 is TGTGCCAGTAGCCGACAGGGGATCAGCAATCAGCCCCAGCATTTT.

This chain uses TRBV12-5 with TRBJ1-1; TRBD1 aligns across 8 bases. The V and J ends lost 8 bases and 4 bases, in that order; junction bases with no gene match: 3. Per the germline V gene, CDR1 is LGHNT and CDR2 is FRNRAP. The CDR3 extends over 12 amino acids. The CDR3 protein is CASSTGGTEAFF. DNA for the CDR3: TGTGCTAGTAGTACAGGGGGCACTGAAGCTTTCTTT.

The J gene is TRBJ2-3, the V gene TRBV5-1; 7 bases line up with TRBD1. This CDR3 is 16 amino acids long. Germline CDR1 and CDR2: SGHRS and YFSETQ. The V and J ends lost 2 bases and 4 bases, in that order; junction bases with no gene match: 10. This CDR3 is CASSLWDSRTADTQYF. Here the CDR3 DNA reads TGCGCCAGCAGCTTATGGGACAGTCGAACTGCAGATACGCAGTATTTT. Full variable domain (missing parts from reference TRBV5-1 and TRBJ2-3): KAGVTQTPRYLIKTRGQQVTLSCSPISGHRSVSWYQQTPGQGLQFLFEYFSETQRNKGNFPGRFSGRQFSNSRSEMNVSTLELGDSALYLCASSLWDSRTADTQYFGPGTRLTVL.

V is TRBV19 and J is TRBJ2-3; tentative D call: TRBD2 (5 bases). Germline V CDR1 and CDR2: LNHDA, SQIVND (reference sequence). V dropped 8 bases and J dropped 0 bases, with 18 bases sitting between them. The CDR3 length is 16 residues. DNA for the CDR3: TGTGCCAGTTCGTTCTTCGGGAAAAGGAGCACAGATACGCAGTATTTT. Translating gives CASSFFGKRSTDTQYF.

V usage is TRBV10-3 and J usage is TRBJ1-1; D uncertain. This CDR3 region has 13 residues. Trimming shortened V by 7 bases and J by 0 bases, and 9 bases separated the two germline ends. The germline V gene encodes CDR1 ENHRY and CDR2 SYGVKD. CDR3: CAITPSLNTEAFF. Here the CDR3 DNA reads TGTGCCATCACCCCGTCCCTGAACACTGAAGCTTTCTTT.

The V and J genes are TRBV19 and TRBJ2-7; weak D call: TRBD2 (6 bases). The germline V gene has CDR1 LNHDA and CDR2 SQIVND (reference sequence). The length of the CDR3 is 12 residues. Deletions cut 4 bases from V and 4 bases from J, with 8 bases between. The CDR3 DNA reads TGTGCCAGTAGTAGCGGAGGGTACGAGCAGTACTTC. Translation: CASSSGGYEQYF.

The rearrangement links TRBV5-4 to TRBJ1-2; 8 bases line up with TRBD1. The CDR3 spans 15 residues. Germline V gene data show CDR1 as SGHNT and CDR2 as YYREEE (reference sequence). V was pared by 4 bases and J by 2 bases, with 7 bases of the junction left unmatched. The CDR3 sequence is CASSPRTGTNYGYTF. CDR3 DNA sequence: TGTGCCAGCAGCCCGCGGACAGGGACGAACTATGGCTACACCTTC.

The J gene is TRBJ2-3, the V gene TRBV6-5; 9 nucleotides agree with TRBD1. Trimming at V came to 7 bases and at J to 2 bases, leaving 7 bases not matched to a gene. CDR1 is MNHEY, CDR2 SVGAGI, per germline. The CDR3 has 15 amino acids. CDR3: CASKHRDRATDTQYF. The CDR3 DNA is TGTGCCAGCAAACACCGGGACAGGGCCACAGATACGCAGTATTTT.

This clone is deemed medium-sized by its frequency. The chain uses TRBV19 and TRBJ1-3, with D perhaps TRBD1 (6 bases). The CDR3 is 16 residues long. The germline gives CDR1 LNHDA, CDR2 SQIVND (reference sequence). Trimming cost V 4 bases and J 0 bases, with 13 bases left between them. CDR3 amino acids: CASSKGGRNSGNTIYF. DNA for the CDR3: TGTGCCAGTAGTAAAGGGGGACGGAACTCTGGAAACACCATATATTTT. The variable domain in full, completed from reference TRBV19 and TRBJ1-3, reads DGGITQSPKYLFRKEGQNVTLSCEQNLNHDAMYWYRQDPGQGLRLIYYSQIVNDFQKGDIAEGYSVSREKKESFPLTVTSAQKNPTAFYLCASSKGGRNSGNTIYFGEGSWLTVV.

The rearrangement joins TRBV7-8 to TRBJ2-7, with a tentative D call TRBD2 (7 bases). The germline CDR1 and CDR2 sequences are SGHVS and FQNEAQ. This CDR3 spans 14 amino acids. V was trimmed by 5 bases and J by 4 bases, leaving 15 bases between them. CDR3 nucleotide sequence: TGTGCCAGCAGCCAACAGGGAGGGGGTTACGAGCAGTACGTC. Encoded protein: CASSQQGGGYEQYV.

Comments on this clone: The junction shows a germline mismatch at one end, possibly a read error. This chain's CDR3 is CASSQDRESLF. The CDR3 DNA is TGTGCCAGCAGCCAGGACAGGGAATCGCTCTTC. This chain joins TRBV7-9 and TRBJ1-2; 8 nucleotides match TRBD1. Per germline, CDR1 SEHNR and CDR2 FQNEAQ (reference sequence). The CDR3 is 11 amino acids.

The V and J genes are TRBV6-5 and TRBJ1-1; D remains ambiguous. This CDR3 has 15 amino acids. Germline CDR1 and CDR2: MNHEY and SVGAGI. Trimming pared 2 bases from V and 0 bases from J, leaving 10 bases between. CDR3 nucleotide sequence: TGTGCCAGCAGTTACATCGCAGGTATGAACACTGAAGCTTTCTTT. Translating it yields CASSYIAGMNTEAFF.

This sequence joins TRBV9 and TRBJ2-1, with TRBD1 matching 8 bases. Germline trimming cut 4 bases from V and 0 bases from J; bases unmatched to any gene: 9. Per the germline V gene, CDR1 is SGDLS and CDR2 is YYNGEE. This CDR3 spans 17 amino acids. The CDR3 reads CASSPYPGQVSYNEQFF. The CDR3 region has the DNA TGTGCCAGCAGCCCTTACCCGGGACAGGTCTCCTACAATGAGCAGTTCTTC.

This chain connects TRBV5-1 to TRBJ2-1, with 9 bases matching TRBD1. Looked up from germline, CDR1 is SGHRS and CDR2 is YFSETQ. CDR3 size: 15 residues. V lost 3 bases and J lost 10; bases outside the gene matches: 11. The CDR3 DNA is TGCGCCAGCAGCTACCCCGGGACAGGGTCTGGCGAGCAGTTCTTC. Translating gives CASSYPGTGSGEQFF.

The chain uses TRBV28 and TRBJ1-2, with 11 bases identical to TRBD1. The CDR3 is 15 amino acids. V shed 5 bases and J 6 bases; nucleotides not matched to a gene: 8. CDR1 is MDHEN and CDR2 is SYDVKM in the germline V gene. CDR3 DNA: TGTGCCAGCAGTATGGACAGGGGGCGAGTAAATGGCTACACCTTC. Its protein is CASSMDRGRVNGYTF.

V gene TRBV10-3 combines with J gene TRBJ2-3, with 10 nucleotides matching TRBD1. V shed 8 bases and J 9 bases; nucleotides not matched to a gene: 5. This CDR3 has 12 amino acids. Germline-derived CDR1 and CDR2 are ENHRY and SYGVKD. CDR3: CAIGGTGDTQYF. DNA for the CDR3: TGTGCCATCGGGGGGACAGGGGACACGCAGTATTTT.

The chain carries TRBV2 and TRBJ1-2; 9 nucleotides agree with TRBD1. The germline gives CDR1 SNHLY, CDR2 FYNNEI. The V gene end was trimmed by 6 bases and the J gene end by 7 bases; junction bases not matched to a gene: 6. The CDR3 is 13 amino acids. The CDR3 loop reads CASSGGQGGGYTF. In DNA, the CDR3 is TGTGCCAGCAGCGGGGGACAGGGCGGTGGCTACACCTTC.

The rearrangement joins TRBV5-1 to TRBJ2-3; 9 bases match TRBD2. Germline CDR1 and CDR2: SGHRS and YFSETQ. The CDR3 consists of 16 residues. The ends lost 4 bases at V and 2 bases at J; junction bases unmatched: 8. DNA of the CDR3: TGCGCCAGCAGCCCCAGGGCTAGCGGGGCCACAGATACGCAGTATTTT. Its protein is CASSPRASGATDTQYF.

The rearrangement links TRBV2 to TRBJ1-5; no reliable D call. The CDR3 runs 14 residues. Germline V lookup: CDR1 SNHLY, CDR2 FYNNEI. Trimming cost V 5 bases and J 3 bases, with 11 bases left between them. The CDR3 sequence: CASSTEPLNQPQHF. The CDR3 DNA is TGTGCCAGCAGTACGGAGCCCCTCAATCAGCCCCAGCATTTT.

The gene calls are TRBV5-1 and TRBJ2-5; 11 nucleotides agree with TRBD2. J lost 5 bases, V lost 4 bases, and 16 bases had no gene match. Per the germline V gene, CDR1 is SGHRS and CDR2 is YFSETQ. The CDR3 loop spans 18 amino acids. The CDR3 reads CASSPQGRTSGGKETQYF. CDR3 nucleotide sequence: TGCGCCAGCAGCCCCCAGGGTCGTACTAGCGGGGGAAAGGAGACCCAGTACTTC.

The chain carries TRBV19 and TRBJ1-2; a possible D gene is TRBD1 (5 bases). The germline gives CDR1 LNHDA, CDR2 SQIVND (reference sequence). The CDR3 has 14 residues. V lost 5 bases, J lost 4 bases, and 14 bases lay in between. CDR3 sequence: CASSLLGHLYGYTF. CDR3 sequence (DNA): TGTGCCAGTAGTCTATTAGGACACCTCTATGGCTACACCTTC.